This T cell receptor beta chain was identified during a study of T cells in Graves' hyperthyroidism and ophthalmopathy. Patients were aged 18 to 65, had disease duration under 2 months, and had newly diagnosed hyperthyroidism. TCR beta CDR3 region amplification was performed from RNA transcripts. When the TCR CDR3 underwent first-round RT-PCR, the HTBI primer set was used. One entry per CDR3 protein, called by TCRdb with MiXCR from the multiplex PCR reads. The sample includes around 260,000 distinct CDR3 sequences, 25% to 30% of them seen just once. CDR3 length equals 15 residues. V was cut by 1 base and J by 4 bases, with 14 bases left in between. Looked up from germline, CDR1 is SGHAT and CDR2 is FQNNGV.

Sequenced: blood. The sequence was collected from a man between 40 and 49 years old with Graves' hyperthyroidism that later progressed to Graves' ophthalmopathy. The chain combines TRBV11-2 with TRBJ2-7; D perhaps matches TRBD2 (6 bases). The CDR3 loop is CASSLGSGPGYEQYF. In DNA, the CDR3 is TGTGCCAGCAGCTTAGGGAGCGGGCCCGGATACGAGCAGTACTTC.